This T cell receptor (beta chain) was recovered during a study of shared clonotypes between healthy human individuals. Study-level background: Donors, aged 18 to 49, were a couple of women and a few men. Study-level findings and limits: Estimated clonotype richness was generally higher in naive than memory subsets.

Deletions cut 3 bases from V and 6 bases from J, with 13 bases between. The CDR3 is 14 amino acids. Germline CDR1 is MDHEN and CDR2 is SYDVKM. In regard to this clone: As yet, its antigen is unknown.

Repertoires were generated with immunoSEQ multiplex PCR, while TCRdb's copy carries only in-frame clones and drops some. Among 1.4 million or so clones listed, 97% to 99% were seen once. The chain links TRBV28 to TRBJ2-3; D unresolved. The sequenced material came from naive CD4+ T cells sorted from blood. The sample's subset: CD45RA+ positively selected. The sequence was collected from a man aged 25 to 45 in good health. The CDR3 coding sequence is TGTGCCAGCAGTTTGGATACTCGTTTGGATACGCAGTATTTT. This codes for CASSLDTRLDTQYF.